This T cell receptor beta chain was sequenced for a study of cytomegalovirus exposure and HLA in healthy donors (dated by TCRdb to 2017 to 2019). In terms of the full investigation: According to an earlier analysis of 550 to 700 of the donors, about 180 million T cells yielded 100 million or so unique TCR beta sequences and less than 300 Gb of sequence data. Every discovery cohort repertoire had been produced on one sequencing platform. Donor age, sex, ethnicity and CMV serostatus were compiled together with the repertoire data. The number of donors typed differed by locus, with about 620-630 for A, B, C, DRB1 and DQB1, more than 500 for DQA1, 606 for DPA1, and some 450 for DPB1. In addition to the first cohort of hundreds of subjects, a separate validation cohort of approximately 130 different subjects was used. The genetic ancestry cluster associated with self-reported Caucasian donors included about four fifths of the 398 genotyped donors. The study combined high-throughput TCR immunosequencing, statistical association of individual TCRs with disease status, and machine learning to predict cytomegalovirus infection status. An early release that covered around 590 HLA-typed donors contained around 300 gigabases of sequencing data and 80 million or so unique TCR sequences. In an earlier analysis of 500 to 650 of the donors, high-throughput TCR beta sequencing was used to judge whether each TCR beta V gene segment behaved as functional or pseudogenic. Using immunosequencing, the study profiled T cell repertoires from fewer than 850 subjects and related those repertoires to cytomegalovirus serostatus. Roughly 5 DR-DQ haplotypes were treated as single units for association and clustering because of strong linkage in the cohort. The later analysis used no new phenotypic data to find candidate immune exposures, relying instead on TCR beta sequences and their occurrence across donors. The aim of the study was to test whether cataloging public T cell receptors could identify signatures of past pathogen exposure. In a later analysis, previously published TCR beta repertoires from 666 donors were re-analyzed and high-resolution HLA genotyping was added so that TCR occurrence patterns could be studied. Genome-wide SNP genotypes for about 65% of the roughly 670 donors were used in a later genetic analysis, which treated that subset as a discovery cohort. Both class I and class II loci were covered by HLA typing, at four-digit resolution. Among 398 genotyped donors of the cohort, an average of around 250,000 unique TCR beta nucleotide sequences was sequenced per donor, of which about 20% were non-productive. Paper-wide results and their limitations: V-gene and J-gene trimming of TCR beta chains was associated with a missense DCLRE1C variant in a later genetic analysis, and the association was replicated in an independent cohort. In a later genetic analysis, fewer N-insertions in productive TCRs were reported among donors in an Asian-associated ancestry cluster than the roughly 670-donor mean. In a later analysis, HLA-associated TCR beta chains showed more clonal expansion and lower generation probabilities than non-associated chains that were equally common. In this cohort, only TCR beta chains were sequenced, and detectable features were limited by the absence of alpha or paired-chain data. Across donors, most TCR sequences were observed very rarely, whereas some public TCRs were present in many individuals. In vitro tests confirmed that a few of the cytomegalovirus-associated TCR beta chains recognize cytomegalovirus antigens. Linkage disequilibrium might explain the correlated functional status among segregating V segments, but an unknown experimental factor could not be excluded. When HLA alleles, especially DR and DQ, strongly co-occurred, attributing TCR associations to individual alleles was difficult. In the study, 150 to 200 TCR beta chains were listed as associated with cytomegalovirus. The sequencing pipeline was judged likely to have produced a cluster of highly shared sequence variants as a technical artifact. Roughly 15 rarely observed V segments, including chromosome 9 orphons, were excluded from the earlier analysis of approximately 600 of the donors because counts were too low. In a later analysis, most CMV-associated TCR beta chains were found to appear HLA-restricted, with HLA associations seemingly driven largely by CMV exposure. The classifier was reported to diagnose cytomegalovirus status with high specificity and sensitivity in both the original cohort and the validation cohort. Presence/absence analyses assumed roughly uniform sequencing depth across donors, an assumption that may not hold. It was suggested by the authors that the approach could potentially be generalized to other disease states and immunological phenotypes. HLA typing was unavailable for some donors at each locus, so association tests used only the typed subset. Because the 87-base-pair reads could not distinguish some IMGT-functional V segments, including TRBV6-2 and TRBV6-3, those segments were excluded. According to a later analysis, TCR association rates differed among HLA loci, with DRB1 alleles showing the most associated TCRs and HLA-C alleles showing the fewest. For the cohort, immune exposure information was limited to CMV serostatus. In an earlier analysis of a few hundred of the donors, most TCR beta V segments were observed in productive rearrangements about 90% or about 30% of the time, broadly matching IMGT annotations. A further reported finding was that TCR beta sequences accurately predicted the HLA-A and HLA-B alleles for most subjects in the first cohort. A later analysis associated 16,951 TCR beta sequences with specific HLA alleles at a false discovery rate of 0.05. According to a later analysis, parvovirus B19, influenza, CMV and Epstein-Barr virus appeared linked to several top co-occurrence clusters.

The protocol used for the library was the immunoSEQ multiplex PCR assay. For the multiplex PCR, a mixture combining 60 forward primers for TCR Vbeta segments and 13 reverse primers for TCR Jbeta segments was used. The CDR3 region of rearranged TCR beta genes was amplified from genomic DNA by a multiplex PCR assay. The Illumina HiSeq System was used to sequence the amplified TCR beta libraries as 87-base-pair reads. As for the original processing: A later analysis counted some 74 million unique TCR beta chains across the 690 or so repertoires, and 9.5 million to 11 million of these chains were shared by at least two donors. To remove PCR and sequencing errors, raw reads were error-corrected and collapsed into unique sequences using a nearest-neighbor algorithm that merged closely related sequences. To assign V, D and J gene segments, CDR3 sequences were aligned to IMGT reference sequences. Each retained sequence needed at least a six-nucleotide match to both a V gene segment and a J gene segment. Rearrangements were called productive when the CDR3 lacked stop codons and stayed in frame with V and J; all others were non-productive. Following IMGT convention, CDR3 was defined as the stretch from the second conserved V-encoded cysteine up to the conserved J-encoded phenylalanine. Sequences without an unambiguous match to a single V gene segment were excluded from the earlier analysis of 587 of the donors. An earlier analysis of 587 of the donors classified V segments as functional when productive rearrangements were above 56.7% and as segregating when the standard deviation between donors was above 5%. A statistical classification framework was built to diagnose cytomegalovirus status from the catalog of TCR beta chain sequences. In a later analysis, V and J genes were assigned by comparing TCR nucleotide sequences against IMGT/GENE-DB human TR gene sequences. A later analysis assigned CDR3 sequences and most-parsimonious VDJ recombination scenarios with the TCRdist pipeline. In a later analysis, each TCR beta chain was defined by its CDR3 amino acid sequence together with its V-gene family, and reads without a unique V-gene family were excluded. To address suspected cross-contamination and a sequencing artifact, a later analysis removed a few hundred highly shared, low-generation-probability nucleotide sequences. A later analysis calculated a clonal expansion index for each public chain from normalized within-repertoire ranks of inferred template counts. A later analysis computed generation probabilities with a VDJ recombination model fitted to out-of-frame rearrangements, and checked the results against IGoR. A later analysis scored TCR-TCR, TCR-HLA and TCR-CMV co-occurrence with hypergeometric tests, applying a repertoire-size bias correction to TCR pairs. A later analysis estimated false discovery rates by permuting HLA or CMV assignments 20 times. In a later analysis, co-occurring TCRs were grouped using DBSCAN, with TCRdist sequence similarity added in when clustering inside HLA-allele-positive subsets. Repertoires with fewer than 30,000 or more than 120,000 public chains were left out of co-occurrence clustering, as were roughly five repertoires with anomalous nucleotide sharing. The table comes from immuneACCESS by way of TCRdb, which keeps in-frame sequences with V and J called. Part of the clones is missing from these tables; in studies checked, under half for an unresolved V gene and the rest for unknown reasons. The DNA was the basis for D and trimming; V, J and clone size are from that table. The table for this sample lists over 150,000 clones; approximately 81% of them were counted only once. The ten largest clones capture around 1.4% of the sample.

Note on this clone: Its recognized antigen is unknown. No qualities accompany the bases; no much larger clone lies one base away.

V is reduced by 4 bases and J by 0 bases, leaving a spacing of 17 bases between them. From the germline V gene, CDR1 is SGHRS and CDR2 is YFSETQ. CDR3 length: 17 amino acids, cysteine to phenylalanine. Solely the CDR3 DNA is kept, with 51 bases framed from the first base. In total, 630 or so healthy bone marrow donors made up the cohort. At the time of sampling, all cohort members were nominally healthy, though unrecorded immune exposures were likely present. The donor was CMV seronegative and belonged to the group of several hundred seronegative cohort members. A peripheral blood sample was collected from each donor, and TCR beta sequencing was performed on peripheral blood mononuclear cells. Genomic DNA extraction from the blood cell samples was performed with the Qiagen DNeasy Blood Extraction Kit.

This chain joins TRBV5-1 to TRBJ1-5; 6 matching bases give a weak D call of TRBD1. The receptor was derived from a man aged 18 to 29 in good health and CMV-seronegative. Sequencing was performed on PBMCs. The DNA sequence is given as TGCGCCAGCAGCCCCGGGGAGGGGGGGGATAGCAATCAGCCCCAGCATTTT. Its protein reads: CASSPGEGGDSNQPQHF.